What follows are 3 T cell receptor beta chains derived from one specimen sequenced in a study of blood T cell repertoires in COVID-19. Generated by immunoSEQ multiplex PCR, the TCRdb table keeps only in-frame clones and is missing some. This table has under 130,000 clones, approximately 92% appearing once. Sequenced: peripheral blood. Receptors originate from a woman of 80 years or more with acute or convalescent COVID-19.

V is TRBV28 and J is TRBJ2-7, with D perhaps TRBD2 (6 bases). The CDR3 totals 13 residues. V was shortened by 5 bases and J by 2 bases, with 10 bases between the two germline ends. CDR1 is MDHEN and CDR2 is SYDVKM in the germline V gene. CDR3 sequence (DNA): TGTGCCAGCAGTCGGGACTGGGCCTACGAGCAGTACTTC. Translated, it gives CASSRDWAYEQYF. The full variable domain, with the rest looked up from reference TRBV28 and TRBJ2-7, is DVKVTQSSRYLVKRTGEKVFLECVQDMDHENMFWYRQDPGLGLRLIYFSYDVKMKEKGDIPEGYSVSREKKERFSLILESASTNQTSMYLCASSRDWAYEQYFGPGTRLTVT.

The V call is TRBV19, the J call TRBJ2-1; 7 bases align to TRBD2. Germline CDR1 reads LNHDA; CDR2 reads SQIVND (reference sequence). J gave up 5 bases and V 3 bases, and 7 bases lay outside the gene matches. CDR3 length equals 15 residues. The CDR3 sequence is CASSIGLGGNNEQFF. DNA of the CDR3: TGTGCCAGTAGTATCGGACTAGGTGGGAACAATGAGCAGTTCTTC.

The rearrangement uses TRBV30 and TRBJ2-6; maybe TRBD2 (5 bases). Germline lookup yields CDR1 GTSNPN and CDR2 SVGIG (reference sequence). Deletions cut 0 bases from V and 2 bases from J, with 8 bases between. This CDR3 comprises 15 residues. The CDR3 here is CAWSVLGAGANVLTF. The CDR3 coding sequence is TGTGCCTGGAGTGTACTCGGGGCTGGGGCCAACGTCCTGACTTTC.